The T cell receptor (beta chain) under discussion was sequenced for a study of T cells in Graves' hyperthyroidism and ophthalmopathy. This clonotype was seen at least ten times. Diagnosis relied on clinical symptoms, serum thyroxine and TRAb, thyroid ultrasound and orbital computed tomography. The CDR3 contains 14 residues. V lost 7 bases to trimming and J lost 5 bases, with 17 bases between them. Germline V gives CDR1 MNHNS, CDR2 SASEGT. RNA transcripts gave rise to amplified TCR beta CDR3 regions. During a first-round RT-PCR of the TCR CDR3, the HTBI primer set was used. MiXCR was run by TCRdb on the multiplex PCR reads, yielding one entry per CDR3 protein. The data hold approximately 480,000 distinct CDR3 sequences, with 20% to 25% observed a single time.

The TCR was taken from a man aged 18 to 30 with Graves' hyperthyroidism. The sequenced sample was blood. This sequence joins TRBV6-1 and TRBJ2-5; D perhaps matches TRBD1 (6 bases). The CDR3 DNA reads TGTGCCAGCACCCCCGCGCAGGGGTACGAGACCCAGTACTTC. Its protein is CASTPAQGYETQYF.